This T cell receptor (beta chain) was recorded in a study of response to subunit inactivated influenza vaccine. Findings and limits, study-wide: Authors suggested that a seasonal influenza vaccination recruits few new T cells each time.

Comments on this clonotype: Its antigen remains unidentified.

V was clipped by 4 bases and J by 4 bases; unmatched bases: 7. The germline gives CDR1 SEHNR, CDR2 FQNEAQ (reference sequence). The CDR3 runs 14 residues. A single record per CDR3 protein comes from TCRdb applying MiXCR to the RT-PCR reads. This table holds 600,000 to 850,000 distinct CDR3 sequences, 14% found once. The rearrangement links TRBV7-9 to TRBJ2-7; 7 bases line up with TRBD1. Specimen: PBMCs from blood, collected 14 to 15 days before vaccination. This sequence originates from a middle-aged man who received an inactivated influenza vaccine. The CDR3 DNA reads TGTGCCAGCAGCTCAAACAGGGGAGCATACGAGCAGTACTTC. As protein: CASSSNRGAYEQYF.